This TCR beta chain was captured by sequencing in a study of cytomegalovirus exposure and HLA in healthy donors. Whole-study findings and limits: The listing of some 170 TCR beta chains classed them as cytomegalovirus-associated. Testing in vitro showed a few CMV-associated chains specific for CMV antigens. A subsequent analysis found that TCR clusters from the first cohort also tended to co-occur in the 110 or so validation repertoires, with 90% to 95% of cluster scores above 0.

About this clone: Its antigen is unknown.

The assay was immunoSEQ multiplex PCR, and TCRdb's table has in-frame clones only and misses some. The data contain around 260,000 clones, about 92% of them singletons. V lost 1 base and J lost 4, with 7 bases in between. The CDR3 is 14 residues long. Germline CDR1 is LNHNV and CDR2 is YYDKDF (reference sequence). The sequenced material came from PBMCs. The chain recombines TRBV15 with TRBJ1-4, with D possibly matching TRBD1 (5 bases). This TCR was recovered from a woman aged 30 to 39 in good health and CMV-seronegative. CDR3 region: CATSRGQGNEKLFF. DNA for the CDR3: TGTGCCACCAGCAGAGGTCAGGGTAATGAAAAACTGTTTTTT.